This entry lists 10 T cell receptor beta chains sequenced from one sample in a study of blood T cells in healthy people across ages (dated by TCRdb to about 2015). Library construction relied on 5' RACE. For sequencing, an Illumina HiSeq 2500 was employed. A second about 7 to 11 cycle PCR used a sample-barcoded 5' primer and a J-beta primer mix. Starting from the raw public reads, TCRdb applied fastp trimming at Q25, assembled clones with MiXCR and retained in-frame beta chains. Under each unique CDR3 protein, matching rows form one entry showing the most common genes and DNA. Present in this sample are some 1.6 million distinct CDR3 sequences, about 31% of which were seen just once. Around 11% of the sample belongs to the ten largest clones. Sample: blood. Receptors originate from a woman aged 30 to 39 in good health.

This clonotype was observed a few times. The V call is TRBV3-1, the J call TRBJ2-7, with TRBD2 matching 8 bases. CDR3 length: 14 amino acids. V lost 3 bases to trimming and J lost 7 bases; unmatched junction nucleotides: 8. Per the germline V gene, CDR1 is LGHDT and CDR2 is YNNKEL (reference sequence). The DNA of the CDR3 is TGTGCCAGCAGCCAGTCGGGAGGGCCGGAGGAGCAGTACTTC. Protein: CASSQSGGPEEQYF.

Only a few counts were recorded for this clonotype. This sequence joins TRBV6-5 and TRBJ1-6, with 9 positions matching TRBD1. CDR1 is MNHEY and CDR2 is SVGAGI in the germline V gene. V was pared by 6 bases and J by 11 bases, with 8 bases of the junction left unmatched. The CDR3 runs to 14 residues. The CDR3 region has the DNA TGTGCCAGCAGGGGACAGGGAGGTAGTACACCCCTCCACTTT. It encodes CASRGQGGSTPLHF.

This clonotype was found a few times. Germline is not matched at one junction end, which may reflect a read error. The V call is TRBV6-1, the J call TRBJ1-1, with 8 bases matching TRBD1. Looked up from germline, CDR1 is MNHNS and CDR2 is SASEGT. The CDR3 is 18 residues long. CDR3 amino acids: CASSEDLNRGFASTEAFF. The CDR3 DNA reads TGTGCCAGCAGTGAAGATTTGAACAGGGGGTTCGCGAGTACTGAAGCCTTCTTT.

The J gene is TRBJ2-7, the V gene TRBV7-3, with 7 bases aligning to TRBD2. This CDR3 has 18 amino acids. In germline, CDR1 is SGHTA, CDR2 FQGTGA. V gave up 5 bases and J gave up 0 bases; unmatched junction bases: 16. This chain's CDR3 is CASSPTGLSGMSSYEQYF. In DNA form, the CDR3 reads TGTGCCAGCAGCCCTACGGGACTAAGCGGGATGTCCTCCTACGAGCAGTACTTC.

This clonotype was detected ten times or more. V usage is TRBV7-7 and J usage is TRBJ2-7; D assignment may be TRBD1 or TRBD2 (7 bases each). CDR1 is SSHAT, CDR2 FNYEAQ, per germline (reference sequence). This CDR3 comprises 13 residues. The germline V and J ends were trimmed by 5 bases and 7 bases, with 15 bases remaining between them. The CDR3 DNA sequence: TGTGCCAGCAGCCCAGGGGGGGCGGGAGAGCAGTACTTC. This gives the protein CASSPGGAGEQYF.

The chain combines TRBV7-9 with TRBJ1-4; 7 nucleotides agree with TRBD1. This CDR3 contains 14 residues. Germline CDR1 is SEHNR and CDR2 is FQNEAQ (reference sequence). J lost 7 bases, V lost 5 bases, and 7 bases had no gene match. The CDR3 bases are TGTGCCAGCAGCGGCGACAGGGAGGGTGAAAAACTGTTTTTT. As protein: CASSGDREGEKLFF.

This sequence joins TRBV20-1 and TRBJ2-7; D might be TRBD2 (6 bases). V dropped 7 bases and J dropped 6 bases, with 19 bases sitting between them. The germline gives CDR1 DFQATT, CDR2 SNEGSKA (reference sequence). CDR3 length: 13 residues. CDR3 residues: CSGAGTPPSEQYF. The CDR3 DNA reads TGCAGTGGAGCCGGGACTCCTCCCTCCGAGCAGTACTTC.

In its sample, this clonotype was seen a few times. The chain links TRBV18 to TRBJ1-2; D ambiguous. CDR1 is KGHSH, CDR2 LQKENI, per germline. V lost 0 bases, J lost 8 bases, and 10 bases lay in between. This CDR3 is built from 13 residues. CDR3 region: CASSPPARRGYTF. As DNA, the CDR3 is TGTGCCAGCTCACCACCCGCAAGGAGGGGCTACACCTTC.

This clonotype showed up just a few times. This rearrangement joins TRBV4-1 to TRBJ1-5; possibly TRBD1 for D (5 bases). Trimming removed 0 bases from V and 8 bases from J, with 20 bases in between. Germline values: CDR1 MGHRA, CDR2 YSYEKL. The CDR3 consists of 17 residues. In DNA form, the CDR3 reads TGCGCCAGCAGCCAAGACCGTCTGTTGCAGGGTAGAGAGCCCCAGCATTTT. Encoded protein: CASSQDRLLQGREPQHF.

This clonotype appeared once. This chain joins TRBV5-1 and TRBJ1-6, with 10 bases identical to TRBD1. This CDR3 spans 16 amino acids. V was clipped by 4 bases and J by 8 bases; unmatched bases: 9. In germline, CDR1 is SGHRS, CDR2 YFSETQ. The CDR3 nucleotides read TGCGCCAGCAGCCGTTCCGGGACAGGGGAGGATTCACCCCTCCACTTT. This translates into CASSRSGTGEDSPLHF.